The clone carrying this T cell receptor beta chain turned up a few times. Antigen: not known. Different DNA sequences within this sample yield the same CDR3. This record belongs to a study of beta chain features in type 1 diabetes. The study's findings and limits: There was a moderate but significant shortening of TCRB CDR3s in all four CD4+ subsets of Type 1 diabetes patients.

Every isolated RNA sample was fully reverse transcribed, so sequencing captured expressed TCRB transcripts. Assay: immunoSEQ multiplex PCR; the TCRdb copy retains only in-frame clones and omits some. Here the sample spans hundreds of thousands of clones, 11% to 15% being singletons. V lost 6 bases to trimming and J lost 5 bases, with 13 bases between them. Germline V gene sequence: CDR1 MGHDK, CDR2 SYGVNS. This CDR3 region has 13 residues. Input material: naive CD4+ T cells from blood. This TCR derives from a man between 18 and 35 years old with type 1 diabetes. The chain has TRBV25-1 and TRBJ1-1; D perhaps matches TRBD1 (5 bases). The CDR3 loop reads CASRRGRETEAFF. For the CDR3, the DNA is TGTGCCAGCAGACGAGGCAGGGAGACTGAAGCTTTCTTT.